This T cell receptor (beta chain) stems from a study of Ad26.COV2.S vaccination and SARS-CoV-2 variants. As for the study in general: Participant was drawn from the COV1001 Ad26.COV2.S trial arm.

Whole-study results and caveats: It was reported that spike-specific CD8+ and CD4+ T cell responses were substantially broad after vaccination.

Note on this clone: Its target is not known.

Sequencing used immunoSEQ multiplex PCR; TCRdb keeps in-frame clones, though not all of them. The sample has hundreds of thousands of clones, more than 70% seen once; the top ten hold 1.5%. This sample's treatment: 15 to 20 received Ad26.COV2.S at low or high dose, single or two shots; 5 received placebo; per-sample allocation not given. Samples came from day 63 after the first vaccine or placebo injection. The vaccine antigen was prefusion-stabilized Wuhan SARS-CoV-2 spike. The sample consisted of peripheral blood, taken in a trial of Ad26.COV2.S vaccine versus placebo. The TCR sequence derives from a person aged 18-60 years who received the Ad26.COV2.S COVID-19 vaccine or a placebo.

The CDR3: CASSTGSQHTGELFF. The CDR3 region has the DNA TGTGCCAGCTCAACAGGGTCCCAACACACCGGGGAGCTGTTTTTT. V usage is TRBV18 and J usage is TRBJ2-2; perhaps TRBD1 as D (6 bases). Trimming shortened V by 5 bases and J by 3 bases, and 13 bases separated the two germline ends. Germline-derived CDR1 and CDR2 are KGHSH and LQKENI. The CDR3 consists of 15 residues.